Listed below are T cell receptor beta chains from one sample, sequenced in a study of T cell repertoires in aging, cancer and after chemotherapy. Using its own MiXCR run on the multiplex PCR reads, TCRdb lists one record per CDR3 protein. The repertoire includes thousands of distinct CDR3 sequences, around 21% of them detected once, and 3.7% sits in the top ten. The source material was blood. Receptors were obtained from a human donor in good health. The donor label of this sample is uncertain. The CDR3 runs from the conserved cysteine through the conserved F or W. Only part of the rows carry a size: once, few, many, or a class if the clone is expanded.

.	TRBJ2-1	TRBV20-1	CSAADRVMSYNEQFF
few	TRBJ2-5	TRBV5-1	CASSRKLQGAETQYF
medium-sized	TRBJ1-6	TRBV27	CASSSSGSSYNSPLHF
medium-sized	TRBJ1-5	TRBV19	CASSPDSHSNQPQHF
medium-sized	TRBJ2-7	TRBV27	CASRTGYHEQYF
.	TRBJ1-1	TRBV7-2	CASNQGEVGTEAFF
few	TRBJ2-1	TRBV7-9	CASSSGGIEQFF
few	TRBJ2-5	TRBV5-8	CAASHAGTGEETQYF
.	TRBJ2-3	TRBV20-1	CSVRPRPSSTDTQYF
.	TRBJ2-1	TRBV20-1	CSARDAQRSYNEQFF
.	TRBJ2-3	TRBV24-1	CATSEIRTSTDTQYF
few	TRBJ2-3	TRBV28	CASGTPVGLADTDTQYF
.	TRBJ2-3	TRBV20-1	CSASPFSGGQRLVDTQYF
few	TRBJ2-3	TRBV29-1	CSVTGLAGGTDTQYF
medium-sized	TRBJ2-1	TRBV6-5	CASTKTSGSTNEQFF
few	TRBJ2-5	TRBV27	CASSLRGKRGDLQETQYF
few	TRBJ1-4	TRBV7-9	CASSSPGVEKLFF
few	TRBJ2-3	TRBV5-1	CASSLRAAGTDTQYF
medium-sized	TRBJ1-1	TRBV6-2/TRBV6-3	CASSPRPNTEAFF
medium-sized	TRBJ2-6	TRBV6-2/TRBV6-3	CASSSGGSGANVLTF
.	TRBJ2-1	TRBV29-1	CSVCGLATDNEQFF
.	TRBJ1-6	TRBV5-6	CASCLAGTPSSPLHF
.	TRBJ2-3	TRBV20-1	CSARDSETGVHDTQYF
.	TRBJ1-1	TRBV18	CASSPLKTGGRLNTEAFF
medium-sized	TRBJ1-2	TRBV27	CASSPRDGYGYTF
medium-sized	TRBJ2-1	TRBV7-6	CASSFSSGSSDEQFF
.	TRBJ1-6	TRBV20-1	CSAHYGQTNSPLHF
.	TRBJ2-7	TRBV10-1	CASSGAGGVSEQYF
few	TRBJ2-5	TRBV10-1	CASSEGQQETQYF
few	TRBJ2-3	TRBV7-2	CASSYRDPDTQYF
medium-sized	TRBJ1-5	TRBV19	CASREGVLGNQPQHF
few	TRBJ2-3	TRBV7-6	CASSSYSTDTQYF
few	TRBJ2-3	TRBV4-2	CASSQDQGTQYF
.	TRBJ1-1	TRBV5-1	CASSLAGLKTEAFF
medium-sized	TRBJ2-5	TRBV18	CASSLQAGTRQETQYF
medium-sized	TRBJ2-3	TRBV7-9	CASSFGPNTDTQYF
large	TRBJ2-7	TRBV27	CASRDGLRRQYF